This paragraph covers one T cell receptor beta chain sequence. The source of the sample is a study of T cell responses to AZD1222 COVID-19 vaccine. Using immunoSEQ multiplex PCR, the repertoire was profiled, and TCRdb retains in-frame clones only, with some absent. In the table there are more than 95,000 clones, less than 95% of which are singletons. V lost 5 bases and J lost 7, with 13 bases in between. The germline V gene encodes CDR1 SGHDT and CDR2 YYEEEE. The CDR3 is 12 amino acids. This TCR was recovered from an adult in good health. The specimen comprised peripheral blood, sampled on day 0 of AZD1222 vaccination. The chain recombines TRBV5-6 with TRBJ2-7, with D possibly being TRBD2 (6 bases). CDR3 coding DNA: TGTGCCAGCAGTCCCGGGGGTGGGGAGCAGTACTTC. Protein product: CASSPGGGEQYF.